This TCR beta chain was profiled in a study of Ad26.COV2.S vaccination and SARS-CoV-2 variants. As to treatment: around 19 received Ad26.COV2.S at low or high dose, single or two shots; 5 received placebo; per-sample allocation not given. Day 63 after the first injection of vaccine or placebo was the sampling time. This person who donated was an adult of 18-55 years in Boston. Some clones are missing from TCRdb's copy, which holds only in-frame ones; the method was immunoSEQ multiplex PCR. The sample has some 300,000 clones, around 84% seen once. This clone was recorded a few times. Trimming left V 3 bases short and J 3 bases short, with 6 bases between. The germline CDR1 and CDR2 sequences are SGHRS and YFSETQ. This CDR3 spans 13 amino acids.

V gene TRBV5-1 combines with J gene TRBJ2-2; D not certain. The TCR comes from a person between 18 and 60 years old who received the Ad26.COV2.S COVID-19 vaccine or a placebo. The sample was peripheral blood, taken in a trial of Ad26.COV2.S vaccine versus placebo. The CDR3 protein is CASSSLYTGELFF. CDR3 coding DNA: TGCGCCAGCAGCTCCCTTTACACCGGGGAGCTGTTTTTT.